This T cell receptor beta chain was retrieved from a study of shared clonotypes between healthy human individuals. Deletions cut 4 bases from V and 1 base from J, with 17 bases between. CDR3 size: 16 residues. Germline CDR1 is MDHEN and CDR2 is SYDVKM. Assay used: immunoSEQ multiplex PCR; TCRdb lists only in-frame clones, some missing. The repertoire holds some 510,000 clones, with around 74% as singletons. The source of this sequence is a woman aged 40 to 49 in good health. Some clones in this sample may be carry-over from other donors' samples. The chain links TRBV28 to TRBJ2-7; perhaps TRBD2 as D (5 bases). Specimen: PBMCs. DNA for the CDR3: TGTGCCAGCAGTTCGTACGGGGTAGGGTTATCCTACGAGCAGTACTTC. Residues: CASSSYGVGLSYEQYF.